These 23 T cell receptor beta chains originate from one sample sequenced in a study of blood T cell repertoires in COVID-19. Clones were sequenced by immunoSEQ multiplex PCR, and TCRdb holds only the in-frame ones, with some missing. The table includes about 57,000 clones, roughly four fifths detected once. The source material was peripheral blood. The receptors derive from an elderly woman with acute or convalescent COVID-19.

The chain links TRBV3-1 (or the pseudogene TRBV3-2) to TRBJ2-5, with 8 bases that match TRBD2. The V gene's germline CDR1 is LGHDT and CDR2 YNNKEL (reference sequence). The J segment lost 5 bases and the V segment lost 1 base, leaving 6 bases of the junction unmatched. The CDR3 spans 15 residues. CDR3 in DNA: TGTGCCAGCAGCCAAGGGGGTAGCGGGGTCGAGACCCAGTACTTC. Amino acid sequence: CASSQGGSGVETQYF.

This chain links TRBV30 with TRBJ1-2; perhaps TRBD1 as D (5 bases). There are 13 residues in the CDR3. Trimming shortened V by 1 base and J by 7 bases, and 13 bases separated the two germline ends. CDR1 and CDR2 from the germline V gene are GTSNPN and SVGIG (reference sequence). The CDR3 protein is CAWSARADGGYTF. CDR3 sequence (DNA): TGTGCCTGGAGTGCCAGGGCGGACGGTGGCTACACCTTC.

This chain connects TRBV28 to TRBJ1-2; D unclear. V lost 8 bases to trimming and J lost 0 bases, with 7 bases between them. Germline CDR1 reads MDHEN; CDR2 reads SYDVKM. This CDR3 contains 12 residues. The CDR3 reads CASVDANYGYTF. The DNA for the CDR3 is TGTGCCAGCGTAGATGCTAACTATGGCTACACCTTC.

V and J are TRBV19 and TRBJ2-1; TRBD2 agrees at 8 bases. J was trimmed by 2 bases and V by 3 bases; bases with no gene match: 3. The CDR3 spans 15 residues. Looked up from germline, CDR1 is LNHDA and CDR2 is SQIVND (reference sequence). The CDR3 nucleotides read TGTGCCAGTAGTATTCGGGGGGGGACCTACAATGAGCAGTTCTTC. This translates into CASSIRGGTYNEQFF.

The chain carries TRBV5-6 and TRBJ1-2, with D perhaps matching TRBD1 (6 bases). The CDR3 runs 15 residues. V was pared by 4 bases and J by 0 bases, with 13 bases between. CDR1 and CDR2 (germline): SGHDT, YYEEEE. DNA for the CDR3: TGTGCCAGCAGCCCCCAGGGGACACCTAACTATGGCTACACCTTC. Translated: CASSPQGTPNYGYTF.

The chain joins TRBV7-8 to TRBJ2-5, with 11 bases lining up with TRBD2. The CDR3 runs 17 residues. Per the germline V gene, CDR1 is SGHVS and CDR2 is FQNEAQ. V gave up 1 base and J gave up 5 bases; unmatched junction bases: 9. CDR3 DNA: TGTGCCAGCAGCTTAGGGTTAGCGGGAGGGCCGTGGGAGACCCAGTACTTC. Amino acids: CASSLGLAGGPWETQYF.

V and J are TRBV11-3 and TRBJ2-1; D might be TRBD2 (6 bases). Between the trimmed V and J ends, which lost 1 base and 3 bases, there was a span of 13 bases. The CDR3 contains 16 residues. From germline, CDR1 is SGHNT and CDR2 YENEEA. The CDR3 DNA is TGTGCCAGCAGCTTAGGGGGGGACGGAGTCTACAATGAGCAGTTCTTC. Its translation is CASSLGGDGVYNEQFF.

V is TRBV18 and J is TRBJ1-6; 11 bases agree with TRBD1. V dropped 4 bases and J dropped 7; count of bases not matched to a gene: 0. This CDR3 contains 14 residues. Germline values: CDR1 KGHSH, CDR2 LQKENI. CDR3 protein: CASSRDRGNSPLHF. The CDR3 DNA is TGTGCCAGCTCACGGGACAGGGGGAATTCACCCCTCCACTTT.

This rearrangement joins TRBV4-1 to TRBJ2-5; 8 bases agree with TRBD2. Germline lookup yields CDR1 MGHRA and CDR2 YSYEKL. The CDR3 spans 17 residues. Germline trimming cut 3 bases from V and 3 bases from J; bases unmatched to any gene: 12. This CDR3 is CASSHPATRGAEETQYF. The CDR3 nucleotides read TGCGCCAGCAGCCACCCCGCCACGCGGGGGGCGGAAGAGACCCAGTACTTC.

The sample holds one count of this clone. The genes are TRBV9 and TRBJ2-1, with TRBD2 identical over 14 bases. The CDR3 runs 16 residues. V shed 3 bases and J 8 bases; nucleotides not matched to a gene: 7. Germline values: CDR1 SGDLS, CDR2 YYNGEE. CDR3 in DNA: TGTGCCAGCAGCGCTCTAGGGACTAGCGGGAGTCATGAGCAGTTCTTC. The encoded protein is CASSALGTSGSHEQFF.

This sequence joins TRBV28 and TRBJ1-4; 8 positions match TRBD1. With V trimmed by 2 bases and J by 0 bases, 5 bases remained unmatched. Germline-derived CDR1 and CDR2 are MDHEN and SYDVKM. The CDR3 is 17 residues long. In DNA form, the CDR3 reads TGTGCCAGCAGTTTACTCAGGGGGCGGACAACTAATGAAAAACTGTTTTTT. It encodes CASSLLRGRTTNEKLFF.

V gene TRBV6-5 combines with J gene TRBJ2-7; weak D call: TRBD1 (6 bases). CDR1 is MNHEY and CDR2 is SVGAGI in the germline V gene. The CDR3 length is 12 residues. V lost 7 bases and J lost 2, with 9 bases in between. CDR3 region: CASTTGTYEQYF. CDR3 nucleotide sequence: TGTGCCAGCACGACAGGCACCTACGAGCAGTACTTC.

A note on this clone: At the DNA level, this CDR3 is encoded by other sequences in the same sample as well. The V call is TRBV10-2, the J call TRBJ2-5; 9 bases match TRBD1. V lost 6 bases, J lost 5 bases, and 4 bases stayed unmatched. The CDR3 covers 13 residues. The germline gives CDR1 WSHSY, CDR2 SAAADI. CDR3 loop: CASSPTGGETQYF. CDR3 coding DNA: TGCGCCAGCAGCCCCACAGGGGGCGAGACCCAGTACTTC.

The chain has TRBV27 and TRBJ1-1, with a tentative D call TRBD1 (5 bases). The germline V gene has CDR1 MNHEY and CDR2 SMNVEV (reference sequence). The CDR3 consists of 13 residues. V was pared by 5 bases and J by 3 bases, with 10 bases between. DNA for the CDR3: TGTGCCAGCAGTCCACAGGTGGACACTGAAGCTTTCTTT. Amino acids: CASSPQVDTEAFF.

This CDR3 is CASSEIGHFNYGYTF. In DNA, the CDR3 is TGTGCCAGCAGTGAAATCGGACACTTTAACTATGGCTACACCTTC. This chain uses TRBV2 with TRBJ1-2; maybe TRBD1 (5 bases). The V end lost 2 bases, the J end lost 1 base, and 11 bases lay between the germline ends. This CDR3 has 15 residues. CDR1 is SNHLY and CDR2 is FYNNEI in the germline V gene. The full variable domain, its missing parts supplied by reference TRBV2 and TRBJ1-2, is EPEVTQTPSHQVTQMGQEVILRCVPISNHLYFYWYRQILGQKVEFLVSFYNNEISEKSEIFDDQFSVERPDGSNFTLKIRSTKLEDSAMYFCASSEIGHFNYGYTFGSGTRLTVV.

The rearrangement uses TRBV12-3 or TRBV12-4 and TRBJ1-1, with D tentatively TRBD1 (6 bases). V lost 8 bases, J lost 3 bases, and 10 bases lay in between. The CDR3 has 12 amino acids. CDR3 DNA sequence: TGTGCCAGCCTCGACAGGCACACTGAAGCTTTCTTT. Translating it yields CASLDRHTEAFF.

V is TRBV7-9 and J is TRBJ1-1; 7 bases agree with TRBD1. CDR3 length equals 14 residues. Germline V gene sequence: CDR1 SEHNR, CDR2 FQNEAQ (reference sequence). V was pared by 5 bases and J by 0 bases, with 3 bases of the junction left unmatched. In DNA form, the CDR3 reads TGTGCCAGCAGCGGGGGGACAGTGAACACTGAAGCTTTCTTT. Translated, it gives CASSGGTVNTEAFF.

J is TRBJ2-1 and V is TRBV3-1 (or the pseudogene TRBV3-2); tentatively, D is TRBD1 (6 bases). The CDR3 is 15 residues long. The V end was cut by 7 bases, the J end by 6 bases, with 19 bases between. Germline V gene data show CDR1 as LGHDT and CDR2 as YNNKEL (reference sequence). The CDR3 coding sequence is TGTGCCAGCACCCCGGTAGGGGGTTCGGGCAATGAGCAGTTCTTC. This codes for CASTPVGGSGNEQFF.

The chain links TRBV4-1 to TRBJ1-6; the D gene is possibly TRBD1 (5 bases). V was clipped by 4 bases and J by 7 bases, with 14 bases between them. Germline V gives CDR1 MGHRA, CDR2 YSYEKL. The CDR3 is 15 residues long. The CDR3 loop is CASSPQGLGNSPLHF. For the CDR3, the DNA is TGCGCCAGCAGCCCCCAGGGTTTAGGAAATTCACCCCTCCACTTT.

The chain has TRBV29-1 and TRBJ2-1, with a tentative D call TRBD2 (6 bases). The CDR3 spans 13 residues. Germline V CDR1 and CDR2: SQVTM, ANQGSEA. Trimming left V 7 bases short and J 6 bases short, with 16 bases between. The CDR3 sequence is CSARRGGVNEQFF. Written as DNA, the CDR3 is TGCAGCGCACGTCGTGGAGGGGTCAATGAGCAGTTCTTC.

The V call is TRBV6-5, the J call TRBJ2-2; D might be TRBD1 (6 bases). The germline V gene has CDR1 MNHEY and CDR2 SVGAGI. Between the trimmed V and J ends, which lost 10 bases and 5 bases, there was a span of 20 bases. The length of the CDR3 is 15 residues. CDR3 sequence: CATVGGSLGTGELFF. The CDR3 DNA is TGTGCCACTGTTGGGGGCTCCCTAGGAACCGGGGAGCTGTTTTTT.

This chain uses TRBV5-5 with TRBJ2-7, with TRBD2 matching 8 bases. From germline, CDR1 is SGHKS and CDR2 YYEKEE (reference sequence). The junction had 11 bases not matched to a gene; V was cut back by 4 bases and J by 2 bases. The CDR3 length is 16 residues. The CDR3 nucleotides are TGTGCCAGCAGCCATACCCCTCTAGCGGGCGCCTACGAGCAGTACTTC. Its translation is CASSHTPLAGAYEQYF. Supplemented by reference TRBV5-5 and TRBJ2-7, the full variable domain reads DAGVTQSPTHLIKTRGQQVTLRCSPISGHKSVSWYQQVLGQGPQFIFQYYEKEERGRGNFPDRFSARQFPNYSSELNVNALLLGDSALYLCASSHTPLAGAYEQYFGPGTRLTVT.

This clone appeared a single time. CDR3 coding DNA: TGTGCCAGTAGTATAGGTCGGTGGGGCATGAACACTGAAGCTTTCTTT. It translates to CASSIGRWGMNTEAFF. The chain combines TRBV19 with TRBJ1-1, with D possibly TRBD1 on 5 matching bases. The length of the CDR3 is 16 residues. CDR1 is LNHDA and CDR2 is SQIVND in the germline V gene (reference sequence). The V end lost 1 base, the J end lost 0 bases, and 12 bases lay between the germline ends.